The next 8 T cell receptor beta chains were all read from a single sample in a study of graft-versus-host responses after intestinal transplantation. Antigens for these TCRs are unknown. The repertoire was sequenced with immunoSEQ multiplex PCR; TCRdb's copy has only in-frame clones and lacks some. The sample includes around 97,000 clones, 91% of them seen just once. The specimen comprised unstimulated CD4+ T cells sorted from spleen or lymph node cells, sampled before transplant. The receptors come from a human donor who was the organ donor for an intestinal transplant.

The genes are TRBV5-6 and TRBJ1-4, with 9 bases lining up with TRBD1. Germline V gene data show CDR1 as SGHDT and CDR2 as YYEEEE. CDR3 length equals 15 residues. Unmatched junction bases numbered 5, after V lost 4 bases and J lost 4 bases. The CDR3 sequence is CASSLRDRVNEKLFF. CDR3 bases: TGTGCCAGCAGCCTGCGGGACAGGGTTAATGAAAAACTGTTTTTT.

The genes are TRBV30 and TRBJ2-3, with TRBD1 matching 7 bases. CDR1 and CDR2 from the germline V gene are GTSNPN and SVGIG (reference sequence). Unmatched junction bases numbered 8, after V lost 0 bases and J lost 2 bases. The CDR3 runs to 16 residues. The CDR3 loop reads CAWSVGTALNTDTQYF. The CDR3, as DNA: TGTGCCTGGAGTGTAGGGACAGCACTAAACACAGATACGCAGTATTTT.

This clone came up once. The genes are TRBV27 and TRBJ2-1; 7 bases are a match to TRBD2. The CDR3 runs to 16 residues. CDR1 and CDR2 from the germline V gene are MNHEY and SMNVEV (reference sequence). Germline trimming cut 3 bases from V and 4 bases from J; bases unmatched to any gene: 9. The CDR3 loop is CASSFRGVTRYNEQFF. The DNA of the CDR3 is TGTGCCAGCAGTTTTCGGGGGGTGACTAGGTACAATGAGCAGTTCTTC.

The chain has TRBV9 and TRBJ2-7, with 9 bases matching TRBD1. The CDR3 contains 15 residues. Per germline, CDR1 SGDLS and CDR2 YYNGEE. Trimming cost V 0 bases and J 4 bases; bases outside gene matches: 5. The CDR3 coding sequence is TGTGCCAGCAGCGTAGGGGGACAGGGAGTTTACGAGCAGTACTTC. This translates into CASSVGGQGVYEQYF.

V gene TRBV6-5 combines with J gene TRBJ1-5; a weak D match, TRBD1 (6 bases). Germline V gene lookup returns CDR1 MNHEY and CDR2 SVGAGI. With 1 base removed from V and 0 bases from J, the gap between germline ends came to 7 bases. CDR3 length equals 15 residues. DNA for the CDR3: TGTGCCAGCAGTTACTGGGACATTAGCAATCAGCCCCAGCATTTT. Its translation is CASSYWDISNQPQHF.

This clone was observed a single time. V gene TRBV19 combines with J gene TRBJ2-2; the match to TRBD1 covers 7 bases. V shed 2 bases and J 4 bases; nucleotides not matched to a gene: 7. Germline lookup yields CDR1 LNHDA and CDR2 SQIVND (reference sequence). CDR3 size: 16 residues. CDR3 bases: TGTGCCAGTAGTATAAAGGGGGCACTGGGCACCGGGGAGCTGTTTTTT. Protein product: CASSIKGALGTGELFF.

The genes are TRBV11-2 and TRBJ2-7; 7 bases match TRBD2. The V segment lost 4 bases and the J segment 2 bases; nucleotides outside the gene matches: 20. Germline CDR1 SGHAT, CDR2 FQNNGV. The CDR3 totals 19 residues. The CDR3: CASSSTLGASGKLTYEQYF. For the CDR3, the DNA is TGTGCCAGCAGCTCAACCTTAGGGGCTAGCGGCAAGCTTACCTACGAGCAGTACTTC.

The CDR3 region has the DNA TGTGCCAGCAGTGAATCGGAGGCGGCTAGCACAGATACGCAGTATTTT. This gives the protein CASSESEAASTDTQYF. The rearrangement links TRBV25-1 to TRBJ2-3; a possible D gene is TRBD2 (5 bases). This CDR3 is 16 amino acids long. Looked up from germline, CDR1 is MGHDK and CDR2 is SYGVNS. With 1 base removed from V and 0 bases from J, the gap between germline ends came to 11 bases.